Detailed here is one T cell receptor (beta chain). Its matching antigen is unknown. The data are from a study of T cells after yellow fever vaccination. The wider study: Those fractions that held only low numbers of cells were prepared using the SMART-Seq v4 Ultra Low Input RNA kit.

One entry per CDR3 protein results from TCRdb running MiXCR on the 5' RACE reads. Here the sample spans about 320,000 distinct CDR3 sequences, about 10% being singletons. Study outcomes and limitations: Any FACS-sorted repertoire could hold abundant clonotypes that contaminate it from the bulk population. Reappearance after the booster was seen for most primary-vaccination clones, at more than 95% CD4 and 85% to 90% CD8.

V lost 0 bases and J lost 6, with 10 bases in between. This CDR3 is 13 amino acids long. The germline gives CDR1 SGHRS, CDR2 YFSETQ. This TCR derives from a man aged 18 to 29 who received the YFV17D yellow fever vaccine. Source: CD4+ T cells sorted from PBMCs, taken 45 days after the yellow fever booster vaccination. The chain is built from TRBV5-1 and TRBJ2-7; D unresolved. The CDR3 coding sequence is TGCGCCAGCAGCTTGGGCGGTCCCTCCGAGCAGTACTTC. Translation: CASSLGGPSEQYF. Together with reference TRBV5-1 and TRBJ2-7, the CDR3 gives the full variable domain: KAGVTQTPRYLIKTRGQQVTLSCSPISGHRSVSWYQQTPGQGLQFLFEYFSETQRNKGNFPGRFSGRQFSNSRSEMNVSTLELGDSALYLCASSLGGPSEQYFGPGTRLTVT.